The rows below give T cell receptor beta chains drawn from one sample of a study of T cell responses to AZD1222 COVID-19 vaccine. Produced via immunoSEQ multiplex PCR; TCRdb's table is partial and in-frame only. The sample consists of 100,000 to 150,000 clones, more than 70% of them appearing once. Sequencing used peripheral blood, obtained on day 0 of AZD1222 vaccination. Receptor source: an adult in good health. Each CDR3 is given with its conserved first and last residue. The order of the fields is clone size, D gene, J gene, V gene, CDR3 protein, CDR3 DNA. The D gene is left open where the match is weak. The size field is filled for only some rows; it gives once, few, many or a size class.

size: NA
D: NA
J: TRBJ1-2
V: TRBV19
CDR3: CASSFSGTPYGYTF
DNA: TGTGCCAGTAGTTTCTCCGGGACCCCCTATGGCTACACCTTC

size: NA
D: TRBD1
J: TRBJ1-3
V: TRBV4-2
CDR3: CASSLKLGQGPNSGNTIYF
DNA: TGTGCCAGCAGCCTAAAACTGGGACAGGGTCCAAACTCTGGAAACACCATATATTTT

size: NA
D: NA
J: TRBJ1-6
V: TRBV30
CDR3: CAWIGHGGGTYNSPLHF
DNA: TGTGCCTGGATCGGCCACGGGGGAGGGACCTATAATTCACCCCTCCACTTT

size: NA
D: TRBD2
J: TRBJ2-1
V: TRBV6-2/TRBV6-3
CDR3: CASGYLAGSGYNEQFF
DNA: TGTGCCAGCGGTTATTTAGCGGGATCGGGCTACAATGAGCAGTTCTTC

size: NA
D: TRBD2
J: TRBJ2-7
V: TRBV27
CDR3: CASYGLAGSSYEQYF
DNA: TGTGCCAGCTACGGACTAGCGGGAAGCTCCTACGAGCAGTACTTC

size: NA
D: TRBD2
J: TRBJ2-1
V: TRBV20-1
CDR3: CSASGASGSSYNEQFF
DNA: TGCAGTGCTAGTGGTGCTAGCGGGAGCTCCTACAATGAGCAGTTCTTC

size: NA
D: TRBD1
J: TRBJ2-1
V: TRBV2
CDR3: CASSEQGAEAYNEQFF
DNA: TGTGCCAGCAGCGAACAGGGGGCAGAGGCCTACAATGAGCAGTTCTTC

size: NA
D: NA
J: TRBJ1-5
V: TRBV30
CDR3: CAWSQGVGQPQHF
DNA: TGTGCCTGGAGTCAGGGAGTTGGTCAGCCCCAGCATTTT

size: NA
D: NA
J: TRBJ1-4
V: TRBV2
CDR3: CASSDTGPNEKLFF
DNA: TGTGCCAGCAGTGATACCGGCCCTAATGAAAAACTGTTTTTT

size: NA
D: NA
J: TRBJ2-3
V: TRBV7-3
CDR3: CASSFGRSTDTQYF
DNA: TGTGCCAGCAGCTTTGGACGGAGCACAGATACGCAGTATTTT

size: NA
D: NA
J: TRBJ2-6
V: TRBV28
CDR3: CASSPRLSGANVLTF
DNA: TGTGCCAGCAGCCCTCGGCTCTCTGGGGCCAACGTCCTGACTTTC

size: NA
D: TRBD1
J: TRBJ1-5
V: TRBV6-5
CDR3: CASRDRTPPFPQHF
DNA: TGTGCCAGCAGGGACAGGACCCCCCCGTTTCCCCAGCATTTT

size: NA
D: NA
J: TRBJ1-5
V: TRBV28
CDR3: CASSANDRNQPQHF
DNA: TGTGCCAGCAGTGCAAATGACAGGAATCAGCCCCAGCATTTT

size: NA
D: NA
J: TRBJ1-1
V: TRBV6-5
CDR3: CASRLIGENTEAFF
DNA: TGTGCCAGCAGGCTAATAGGCGAGAACACTGAAGCTTTCTTT

size: NA
D: TRBD1
J: TRBJ1-1
V: TRBV9
CDR3: CASSPRTGVMNTEAFF
DNA: TGTGCCAGCAGCCCCAGGACAGGGGTTATGAACACTGAAGCTTTCTTT

size: once
D: NA
J: TRBJ1-5
V: TRBV6-2/TRBV6-3
CDR3: CASSYGGGPGNQPQHF
DNA: TGTGCCAGCAGTTACGGCGGGGGGCCTGGCAATCAGCCCCAGCATTTT

size: once
D: NA
J: TRBJ1-1
V: TRBV4-2
CDR3: CASSPLSGNTEAFF
DNA: TGTGCCAGCAGCCCTTTGAGCGGGAACACTGAAGCTTTCTTT

size: NA
D: NA
J: TRBJ2-7
V: TRBV30
CDR3: CACAQRGTLEQYF
DNA: TGTGCCTGCGCCCAACGGGGGACCCTGGAGCAGTACTTC

size: NA
D: TRBD2
J: TRBJ2-5
V: TRBV2
CDR3: CASSEAILAGGQTQYF
DNA: TGTGCCAGCAGTGAAGCAATCCTAGCGGGGGGTCAGACCCAGTACTTC

size: NA
D: NA
J: TRBJ2-7
V: TRBV10-1
CDR3: CASSPGGYEQYF
DNA: TGCGCCAGCAGTCCCGGCGGGTACGAGCAGTACTTC

size: NA
D: NA
J: TRBJ1-3
V: TRBV18
CDR3: CASSPSAGSSGNTIYF
DNA: TGTGCCAGCTCACCCAGCGCTGGAAGCTCTGGAAACACCATATATTTT

size: NA
D: NA
J: TRBJ1-1
V: TRBV7-2
CDR3: CASSSRGGLGTEAFF
DNA: TGTGCCAGCAGCTCTCGGGGGGGCCTGGGGACTGAAGCTTTCTTT

size: NA
D: NA
J: TRBJ2-1
V: TRBV7-9
CDR3: CASSSKQGYEQFF
DNA: TGTGCCAGCAGCTCCAAACAGGGCTATGAGCAGTTCTTC

size: NA
D: NA
J: TRBJ2-3
V: TRBV20-1
CDR3: CSASHTGTDTQYF
DNA: TGCAGTGCTAGTCACACAGGCACAGATACGCAGTATTTT